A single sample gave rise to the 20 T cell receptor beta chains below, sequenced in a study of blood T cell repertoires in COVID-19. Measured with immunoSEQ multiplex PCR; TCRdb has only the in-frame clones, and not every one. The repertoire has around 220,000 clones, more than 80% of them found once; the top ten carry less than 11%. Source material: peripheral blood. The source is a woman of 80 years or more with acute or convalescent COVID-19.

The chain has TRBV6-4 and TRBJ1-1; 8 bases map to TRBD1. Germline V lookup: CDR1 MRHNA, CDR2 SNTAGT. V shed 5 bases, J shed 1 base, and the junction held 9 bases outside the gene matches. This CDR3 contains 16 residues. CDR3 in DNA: TGTGCCAGCAGTCGTACGTCCGGGACAGGGAACACTGAAGCTTTCTTT. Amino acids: CASSRTSGTGNTEAFF.

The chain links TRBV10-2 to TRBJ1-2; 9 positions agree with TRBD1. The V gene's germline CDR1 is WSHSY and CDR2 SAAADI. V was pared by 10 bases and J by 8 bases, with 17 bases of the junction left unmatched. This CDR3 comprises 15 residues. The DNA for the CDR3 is TGCGCCACCACCTCCCCCACAGGGGGCAACAGCGGCTACACCTTC. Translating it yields CATTSPTGGNSGYTF.

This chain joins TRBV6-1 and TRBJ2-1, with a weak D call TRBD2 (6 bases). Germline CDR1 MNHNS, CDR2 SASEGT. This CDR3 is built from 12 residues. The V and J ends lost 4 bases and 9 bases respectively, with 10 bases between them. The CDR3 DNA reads TGTGCCAGCAGTGTGCCCGGGGGTGAGCAGTTCTTC. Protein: CASSVPGGEQFF.

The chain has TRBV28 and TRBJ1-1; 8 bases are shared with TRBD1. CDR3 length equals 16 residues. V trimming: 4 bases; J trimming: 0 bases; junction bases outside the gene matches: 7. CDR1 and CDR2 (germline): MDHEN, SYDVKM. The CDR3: CASSSWTGRMNTEAFF. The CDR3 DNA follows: TGTGCCAGCAGTTCCTGGACAGGGAGAATGAACACTGAAGCTTTCTTT. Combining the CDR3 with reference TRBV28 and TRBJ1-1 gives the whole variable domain DVKVTQSSRYLVKRTGEKVFLECVQDMDHENMFWYRQDPGLGLRLIYFSYDVKMKEKGDIPEGYSVSREKKERFSLILESASTNQTSMYLCASSSWTGRMNTEAFFGQGTRLTVV.

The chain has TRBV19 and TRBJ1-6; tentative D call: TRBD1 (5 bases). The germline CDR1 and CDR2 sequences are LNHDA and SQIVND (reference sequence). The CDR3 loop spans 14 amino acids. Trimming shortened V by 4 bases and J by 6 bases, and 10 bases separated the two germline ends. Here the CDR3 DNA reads TGTGCCAGTAGTACGACAGTTACTAATTCACCCCTCCACTTT. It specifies CASSTTVTNSPLHF.

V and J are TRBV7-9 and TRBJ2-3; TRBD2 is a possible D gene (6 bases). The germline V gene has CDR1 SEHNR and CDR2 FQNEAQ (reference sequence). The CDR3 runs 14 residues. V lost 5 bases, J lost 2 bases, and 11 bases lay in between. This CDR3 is CASSPGLDTDTQYF. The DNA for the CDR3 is TGTGCCAGCAGCCCGGGACTTGACACAGATACGCAGTATTTT.

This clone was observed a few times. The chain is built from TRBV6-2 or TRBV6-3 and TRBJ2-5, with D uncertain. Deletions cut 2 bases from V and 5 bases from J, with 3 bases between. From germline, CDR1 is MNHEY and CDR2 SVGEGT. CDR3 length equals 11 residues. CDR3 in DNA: TGTGCCAGCAGTTACGGCGAGACCCAGTACTTC. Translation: CASSYGETQYF.

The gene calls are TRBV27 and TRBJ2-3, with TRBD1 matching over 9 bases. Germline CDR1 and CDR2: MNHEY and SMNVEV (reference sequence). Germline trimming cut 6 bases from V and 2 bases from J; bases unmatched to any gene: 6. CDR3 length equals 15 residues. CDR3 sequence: CASRTGQGNTDTQYF. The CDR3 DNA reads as TGTGCCAGCAGAACTGGACAGGGGAACACAGATACGCAGTATTTT.

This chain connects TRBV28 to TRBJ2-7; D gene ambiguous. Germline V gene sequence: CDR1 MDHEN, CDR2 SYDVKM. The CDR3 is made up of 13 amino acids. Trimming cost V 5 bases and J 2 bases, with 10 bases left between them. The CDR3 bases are TGTGCCAGCAGTCCGACTCTTACCTACGAGCAGTACTTC. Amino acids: CASSPTLTYEQYF.

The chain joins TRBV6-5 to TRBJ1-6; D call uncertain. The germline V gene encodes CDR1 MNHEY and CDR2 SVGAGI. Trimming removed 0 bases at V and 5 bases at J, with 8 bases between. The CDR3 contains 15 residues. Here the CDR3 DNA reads TGTGCCAGCAGTTACTCGCGGGGAGATAATTCACCCCTCCACTTT. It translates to CASSYSRGDNSPLHF.

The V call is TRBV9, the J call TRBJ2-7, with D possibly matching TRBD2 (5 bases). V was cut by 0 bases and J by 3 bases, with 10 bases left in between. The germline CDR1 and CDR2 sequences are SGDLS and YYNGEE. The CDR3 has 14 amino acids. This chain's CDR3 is CASSVGSEVYEQYF. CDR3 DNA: TGTGCCAGCAGCGTAGGTAGCGAGGTCTACGAGCAGTACTTC.

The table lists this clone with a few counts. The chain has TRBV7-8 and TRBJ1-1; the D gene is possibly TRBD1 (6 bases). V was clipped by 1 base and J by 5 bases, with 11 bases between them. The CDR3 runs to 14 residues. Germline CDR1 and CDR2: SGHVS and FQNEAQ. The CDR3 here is CASSLGSRGTEAFF. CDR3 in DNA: TGTGCCAGCAGCTTAGGGTCTAGGGGGACTGAAGCTTTCTTT.

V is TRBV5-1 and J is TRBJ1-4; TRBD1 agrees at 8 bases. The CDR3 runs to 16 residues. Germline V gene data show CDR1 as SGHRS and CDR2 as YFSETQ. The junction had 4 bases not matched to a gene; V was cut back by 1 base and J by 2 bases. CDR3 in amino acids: CASSLIGQGTNEKLFF. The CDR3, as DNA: TGCGCCAGCAGCTTGATTGGACAGGGCACTAATGAAAAACTGTTTTTT. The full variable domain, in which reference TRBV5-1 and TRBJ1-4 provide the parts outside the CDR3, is KAGVTQTPRYLIKTRGQQVTLSCSPISGHRSVSWYQQTPGQGLQFLFEYFSETQRNKGNFPGRFSGRQFSNSRSEMNVSTLELGDSALYLCASSLIGQGTNEKLFFGSGTQLSVL.

The CDR3, as DNA: TGTGCCAGCAGAACCTCCCCGGGGGGCGGGGGGGCATCTGAGACCCAGTACTTC. It codes for CASRTSPGGGGASETQYF. This chain uses TRBV3-1 (or the pseudogene TRBV3-2) with TRBJ2-5; the match to TRBD2 covers 9 bases. Germline V gene data show CDR1 as LGHDT and CDR2 as YNNKEL (reference sequence). V shed 6 bases and J 5 bases; nucleotides not matched to a gene: 19. This CDR3 is built from 18 residues.

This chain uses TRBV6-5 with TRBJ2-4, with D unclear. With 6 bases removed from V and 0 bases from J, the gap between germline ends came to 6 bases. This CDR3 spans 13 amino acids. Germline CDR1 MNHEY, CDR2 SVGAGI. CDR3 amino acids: CASSPLAKNIQYF. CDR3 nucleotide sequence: TGTGCCAGCAGCCCCCTAGCCAAAAACATTCAGTACTTC.

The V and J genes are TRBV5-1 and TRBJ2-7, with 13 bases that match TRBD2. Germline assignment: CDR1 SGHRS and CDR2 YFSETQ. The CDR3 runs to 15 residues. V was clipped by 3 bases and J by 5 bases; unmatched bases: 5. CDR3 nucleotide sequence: TGCGCCAGCAGCTGGGGGACTAGCGGGAACGACGAGCAGTACTTC. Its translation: CASSWGTSGNDEQYF.

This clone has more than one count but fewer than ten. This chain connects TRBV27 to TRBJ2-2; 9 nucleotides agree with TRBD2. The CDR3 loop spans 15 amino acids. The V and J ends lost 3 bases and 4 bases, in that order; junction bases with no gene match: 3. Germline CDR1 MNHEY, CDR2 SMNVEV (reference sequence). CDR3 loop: CASSFNSGGTGELFF. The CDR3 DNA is TGTGCCAGCAGTTTTAATAGCGGGGGCACCGGGGAGCTGTTTTTT.

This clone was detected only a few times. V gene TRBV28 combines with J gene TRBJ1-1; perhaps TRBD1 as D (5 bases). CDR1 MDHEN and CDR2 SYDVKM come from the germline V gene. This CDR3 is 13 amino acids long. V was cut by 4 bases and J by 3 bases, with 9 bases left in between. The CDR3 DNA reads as TGTGCCAGCAGTTCGACAGACTACACTGAAGCTTTCTTT. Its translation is CASSSTDYTEAFF.

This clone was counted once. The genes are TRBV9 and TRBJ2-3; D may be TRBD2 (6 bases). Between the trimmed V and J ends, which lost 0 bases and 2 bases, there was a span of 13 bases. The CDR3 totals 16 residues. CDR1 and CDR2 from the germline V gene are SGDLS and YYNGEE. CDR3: CASSVEALATTDTQYF. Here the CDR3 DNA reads TGTGCCAGCAGCGTAGAGGCCCTAGCGACCACAGATACGCAGTATTTT.

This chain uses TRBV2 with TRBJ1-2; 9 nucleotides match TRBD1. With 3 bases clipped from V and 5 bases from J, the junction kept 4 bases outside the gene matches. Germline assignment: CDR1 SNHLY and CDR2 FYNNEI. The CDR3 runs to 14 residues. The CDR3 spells CASSETGGRYGYTF. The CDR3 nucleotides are TGTGCCAGCAGTGAGACAGGGGGAAGGTATGGCTACACCTTC. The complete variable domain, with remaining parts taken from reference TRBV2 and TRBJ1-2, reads EPEVTQTPSHQVTQMGQEVILRCVPISNHLYFYWYRQILGQKVEFLVSFYNNEISEKSEIFDDQFSVERPDGSNFTLKIRSTKLEDSAMYFCASSETGGRYGYTFGSGTRLTVV.